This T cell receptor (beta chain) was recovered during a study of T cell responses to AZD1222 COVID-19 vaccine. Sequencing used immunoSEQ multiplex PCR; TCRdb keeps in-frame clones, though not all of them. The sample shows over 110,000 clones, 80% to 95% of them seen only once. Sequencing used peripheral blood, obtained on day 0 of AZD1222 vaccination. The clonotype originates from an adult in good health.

The CDR3 DNA reads as TGTGCCACCAGGGGGCCGGGACTCCTCTACGAGCAGTACTTC. Its translation is CATRGPGLLYEQYF. The rearrangement uses TRBV25-1 and TRBJ2-7; TRBD1 matches at 8 bases. This CDR3 contains 14 residues. CDR1 is MGHDK, CDR2 SYGVNS, per germline. V was clipped by 10 bases and J by 3 bases; unmatched bases: 11.